A selection of T cell receptor beta chains follows, all from one sample in a study of blood T cell repertoires in COVID-19. Profiling relied on immunoSEQ multiplex PCR, and the TCRdb table lists in-frame clones only, not all of them. Of over 45,000 clones listed, roughly nine tenths are singletons. The sequenced sample was peripheral blood. These receptors originate from a woman aged 55-70 years with active or convalescent COVID-19. Each CDR3 is given with its conserved first and last residue. A D gene is named only where the DNA matches it firmly. Size values are once, few and many counts, or a class for expanded clones, and some rows have none.

NA	TRBV29-1	TRBJ2-3	TRBD2	TGCAGCGTTATACTAGCGGGAGGGCGCACAGATACGCAGTATTTT	CSVILAGGRTDTQYF
NA	TRBV4-1	TRBJ1-1	NA	TGCGCCAGCAGCCAAGATGGTGGCAGGGTGAACACTGAAGCTTTCTTT	CASSQDGGRVNTEAFF
NA	TRBV7-8	TRBJ1-2	NA	TGTGCCAGCAGCTTAGTAGTCCCGGGGAGGCCTAACTATGGCTACACCTTC	CASSLVVPGRPNYGYTF
NA	TRBV18	TRBJ1-6	NA	TGTGCCAGCTCACTGCACGATCAGGGGAATTCACCCCTCCACTTT	CASSLHDQGNSPLHF
NA	TRBV28	TRBJ1-2	NA	TGTGCCAGCAGTTTGCCCCACAGAGATGGCTACACCTTC	CASSLPHRDGYTF
NA	TRBV3-1/TRBV3-2	TRBJ2-7	TRBD2	TGTGCCTCTTCGGGGGGAGGGCCGGGAGAGCAGTACTTC	CASSGGGPGEQYF
NA	TRBV11-3	TRBJ2-3	TRBD2	TGTGCCAGCAGCCGGGCGGGGGGCACAGATACGCAGTATTTT	CASSRAGGTDTQYF
NA	TRBV4-2	TRBJ1-2	NA	TGTGCCAGCAGCCAAGAGGTGGAACGGGTGATCTATGGCTACACCTTC	CASSQEVERVIYGYTF
once	TRBV4-1	TRBJ2-7	NA	TGCGCCAGCAGCCAAGAGGTTCTGGTAGCGGCCTACGAGCAGTACTTC	CASSQEVLVAAYEQYF
NA	TRBV29-1	TRBJ1-1	NA	TGCAGCGTTGAAGATTTAGCAGGGAGGGGTATGGACACTGAAGCTTTCTTT	CSVEDLAGRGMDTEAFF
NA	TRBV5-1	TRBJ1-1	TRBD1	TGCGCCAGCAGCTTGCCCGACAGGGGGATCGCTGAAGCTTTCTTT	CASSLPDRGIAEAFF
NA	TRBV4-2	TRBJ2-1	NA	TGTGCCAGCAGCCAAGATCTGGCAGGGATACGCAATGAGCAGTTCTTC	CASSQDLAGIRNEQFF
NA	TRBV5-4	TRBJ2-5	TRBD2	TGTGCCAGCAGCTGGGCTAGCGGGAGGGCCCAAGAGACCCAGTACTTC	CASSWASGRAQETQYF
NA	TRBV4-1	TRBJ1-1	TRBD1	TGCGCCAGCAGCCCGCTCGTGGGACAGGGGGCTGAAGCTTTCTTT	CASSPLVGQGAEAFF
NA	TRBV27	TRBJ1-2	NA	TGTGCCAGCAGGCGTACGGGGGCTAACTATGGCTACACCTTC	CASRRTGANYGYTF
few	TRBV7-9	TRBJ2-2	NA	TGTGCCAGCAGCCTGGACAGTAACACCGGGGAGCTGTTTTTT	CASSLDSNTGELFF
NA	TRBV30	TRBJ1-1	TRBD1	TGTGCCTGGAGTGGGGACAGGGGGCGCGAATTCGGAAACACTGAAGCTTTCTTT	CAWSGDRGREFGNTEAFF